Reported below is one T cell receptor (beta chain). Its target is not known. Donors comprised only Caucasian adults living in Nashville, Tennessee. The length of the CDR3 is 18 residues. This sample was taken from a study of shared clonotypes between healthy human individuals. Study at large: Contributing individuals were a couple of females and a few males aged 18 to 49.

Findings and limits, study-wide: Sequencing depth was a factor that was expected to affect clonotype sharing among donors.

DNA at 200 ng, tens of thousands of T cell genomes, went into sorted-subset replicate PCRs. The table came from immunoSEQ multiplex PCR; TCRdb's copy has only in-frame clones and leaves some out. This sample yields 2 million to 2.5 million clones, of which just under 95% are seen a single time; 0.37% belongs to the top ten. Sequenced: naive CD4+ T cells from PBMCs. Stated subset: CD45RA+ positively selected. This receptor was obtained from a man aged 18 to 30 in good health. Some clones in this sample may be carry-over from other donors' samples. This chain joins TRBV12-2 and TRBJ1-1; the listed D gene, TRBD1, was not tested against the DNA. TRBV12-2 is flagged as a pseudogene. The DNA of the CDR3 is TGTGCAAGTCGCTTAGCACGGGACAGCACAATTATGAACACTGAAGCTTTCTTT. It codes for CASRLARDSTIMNTEAFF.